Included here is one T cell receptor beta chain sequence, with context. Germline-derived CDR1 and CDR2 are SNHLY and FYNNEI. The length of the CDR3 is 16 residues. V lost 6 bases to trimming and J lost 0 bases, with 16 bases between them. The data belong to a study of blood T cell repertoires in COVID-19. Study background: Acute and convalescent COVID-19 samples came from the United States, Italy and Spain.

Sequencing used immunoSEQ multiplex PCR; TCRdb keeps in-frame clones, though not all of them. The data show about 200,000 clones, with around nine tenths seen just once and roughly 6.2% held by the top ten. This receptor was obtained from a woman aged 40 to 50 who had recovered from COVID-19. The chain combines TRBV2 with TRBJ2-3, with D tentatively TRBD1 (6 bases). The sequenced sample consisted of peripheral blood. CDR3 sequence (DNA): TGTGCCAGCAGGGATACAGGGAGCCCAAGCACAGATACGCAGTATTTT. This encodes CASRDTGSPSTDTQYF.